The present T cell receptor beta chain was sequenced within a study of cytomegalovirus exposure and HLA in healthy donors. The wider study: Earlier sequencing of 150 million to 200 million T cells yielded 90 million to 140 million unique TCR beta sequences.

Comment on this clone: Its antigen is unknown.

Trimming took 6 bases from V and 4 from J; bases not matched to a gene: 6. The CDR3 is 13 residues long. Looked up from germline, CDR1 is SQVTM and CDR2 is ANQGSEA. General study findings and limits: Reportedly, TCR beta sequences accurately predicted HLA-A and HLA-B alleles in most subjects.

The PCR made use of 60 Vbeta and 13 Jbeta primers. Sequenced by immunoSEQ multiplex PCR; TCRdb stores in-frame clones only, minus some. The sample consists of around 140,000 clones, more than 75% of them appearing once. The sample taken for sequencing was PBMCs. The origin of this receptor is a woman aged 18-35 years in good health and CMV-seropositive. The rearrangement uses TRBV29-1 and TRBJ1-2, with TRBD1 matching over 9 bases. The CDR3 is CSVTGGAGYGYTF. The CDR3 DNA follows: TGCAGCGTCACAGGGGGCGCCGGCTATGGCTACACCTTC.